These T cell receptor beta chains were read from a single sample in a study of breast tumors, draining lymph nodes, adjacent tissues. TCRdb fed the multiplex PCR reads into MiXCR, producing one record per CDR3 protein. The repertoire has fewer than 200,000 distinct CDR3 sequences, about 34% of them found once; the top ten carry 3.8%. The sequenced material came from axillary lymph node tissue. These receptors were taken from a female donor with breast cancer. Some clones in this sample may be carry-over from other donors' samples. Each CDR3 is given with its conserved first and last residue. A D gene is named only where the DNA matches it firmly. Rows give clone size only sometimes, using once, few, many, or a class for an expanded clone.

V	size	J	D	CDR3	DNA
TRBV5-1	many	TRBJ2-1	TRBD2	CASSLVRIGRAEGNEQFF	TGCGCCAGCAGCTTGGTCCGGATCGGGAGGGCCGAAGGGAATGAGCAGTTCTTC
TRBV20-1	many	TRBJ1-5	NA	CSASDWGSKPQHF	TGCAGTGCTAGCGATTGGGGGTCTAAGCCCCAGCATTTT
TRBV11-1	many	TRBJ2-5	NA	CASSFGNKETQYF	TGTGCCAGCAGCTTCGGAAACAAAGAGACCCAGTACTTC
TRBV6-5	many	TRBJ2-1	NA	CASTKGRWHEQFF	TGTGCCAGCACCAAGGGCCGTTGGCATGAGCAGTTCTTC
TRBV7-8	many	TRBJ1-3	NA	CASSLGEHTIYF	TGTGCCAGCAGCTTAGGGGAGCACACCATATATTTT
TRBV30	NA	TRBJ1-1	TRBD1	CAWSPGQQNTEAFF	TGTGCCTGGAGCCCGGGACAGCAGAACACTGAAGCTTTCTTT
TRBV9	NA	TRBJ1-6	NA	CASSVERDTLRGSPLHF	TGTGCCAGCAGCGTAGAAAGGGACACCCTACGGGGTTCACCCCTCCACTTT
TRBV29-1	few	TRBJ1-1	NA	CSVEGSGAAFF	TGCAGCGTTGAAGGGTCAGGGGCGGCTTTCTTT
TRBV10-3	NA	TRBJ1-4	TRBD1	CAISERDREEKLFF	TGTGCCATCAGTGAAAGGGACAGGGAGGAAAAACTGTTTTTT
TRBV12-3/TRBV12-4	NA	TRBJ2-6	NA	CASSAGRTNVLTF	TGTGCCAGCAGTGCGGGACGGACCAACGTCCTGACTTTC
TRBV7-3	many	TRBJ2-5	NA	CASSPNAGKETQYF	TGTGCCAGCAGCCCAAATGCGGGAAAAGAGACCCAGTACTTC
TRBV9	NA	TRBJ1-2	NA	CASSVALGDSPLHFGICYTF	NA
TRBV5-1	many	TRBJ1-5	NA	CASSRGGNQPQHF	TGCGCCAGCTCGAGGGGCGGCAATCAGCCCCAGCATTTT
TRBV18	many	TRBJ2-7	NA	CASSPTISSYEQYF	TGTGCCAGCTCACCCACCATTTCCTCCTACGAGCAGTACTTC
TRBV9	once	TRBJ1-2	TRBD1	CASSVDRGRGYTF	TGTGCCAGCAGCGTAGACAGGGGCCGGGGCTACACCTTC
TRBV13	many	TRBJ2-7	NA	CASSWGFYGSSSYEQYF	TGTGCCAGCAGCTGGGGGTTTTACGGGTCGAGCTCCTACGAGCAGTACTTC
TRBV9	many	TRBJ2-7	NA	CASSVGPRGGTGEQYF	TGTGCCAGCAGCGTAGGTCCCAGGGGGGGTACAGGTGAGCAGTACTTC
TRBV20-1	many	TRBJ2-5	TRBD2	CSAPASGGGETQYF	TGCAGTGCCCCCGCTAGCGGGGGTGGTGAGACCCAGTACTTC
TRBV5-1	NA	TRBJ2-6	NA	CASSLSASGDHSGANVLTF	TGCGCCAGCAGCCTCAGTGCCTCAGGGGACCACTCTGGGGCCAACGTCCTGACTTTC
TRBV19	many	TRBJ2-2	NA	CASSILAGTRCDTGELFF	TGTGCCAGTAGTATATTGGCCGGGACACGGTGTGACACCGGGGAGCTGTTTTTT
TRBV5-6	many	TRBJ1-2	NA	CASSPPGAWGGYTF	TGTGCCAGCAGCCCACCAGGGGCCTGGGGTGGCTACACCTTC
TRBV7-9	many	TRBJ2-1	NA	CALQGGGATPKSSYNEQFF	TGTGCTCTGCAGGGGGGCGGGGCAACACCAAAAAGCTCCTACAATGAGCAGTTCTTC
TRBV4-2	many	TRBJ1-3	NA	CASSPGFGLLGNTIYF	TGTGCCAGCAGCCCCGGCTTCGGATTGTTAGGAAACACCATATATTTT
TRBV14	NA	TRBJ2-5	NA	CASSQDGRQYREIQYF	TGTGCCAGCAGCCAAGATGGCAGACAGTATCGAGAGATCCAGTACTTC
TRBV6-1	many	TRBJ2-3	TRBD1	CASDRDTDTQYF	TGTGCCAGCGACAGGGACACAGATACGCAGTATTTT
TRBV5-6	many	TRBJ1-2	TRBD1	CASSSGQGRAYGYTF	TGTGCCAGCAGCTCTGGACAGGGGCGGGCCTATGGCTACACCTTC
TRBV6-1	NA	TRBJ1-2	NA	CASNKLNYGYTF	TGTGCCAGCAATAAGCTTAACTATGGCTACACCTTC
TRBV4-3	many	TRBJ2-1	TRBD2	CASSQDGWGTSGYNEQFF	TGCGCCAGCAGCCAAGATGGTTGGGGGACTAGCGGTTACAATGAGCAGTTCTTC
TRBV12-5	NA	TRBJ2-2	TRBD2	CASGSGLGSCELFF	TGTGCTAGTGGCTCGGGACTAGGGTCCTGCGAGCTGTTTTTT
TRBV20-1	few	TRBJ1-1	NA	CSASRATEAFF	TGCAGTGCTAGCAGGGCCACTGAAGCTTTCTTT
TRBV5-4	NA	TRBJ1-6	NA	CASSLARGYSSPLHF	TGTGCCAGCAGCTTGGCGCGGGGCTATTCGTCACCCCTCCACTTT
TRBV25-1	few	TRBJ1-1	NA	CASSEERTAHTEAFF	TGTGCCAGCAGTGAAGAACGGACGGCCCACACTGAAGCTTTCTTT
TRBV5-1	NA	TRBJ1-2	NA	CASGGNYDYTF	TGCGCCAGCGGAGGGAACTATGACTACACCTTC
TRBV6-6	NA	TRBJ1-1	TRBD1	CASSYSGTGVNTGAFF	TGTGCCAGCAGTTACTCCGGGACAGGGGTGAACACTGGAGCCTTCTTT
TRBV6-5	many	TRBJ2-7	NA	CASRKPGGSYEQYF	TGTGCCAGCAGAAAACCAGGAGGGAGCTACGAGCAGTACTTC
TRBV20-1	NA	TRBJ1-6	NA	CNARDVARTAPSPLHF	TGCAATGCTAGAGATGTCGCCCGGACAGCGCCTTCACCCCTCCACTTT
TRBV24-1	once	TRBJ1-2	NA	CATSHSGLLSGYTF	TGTGCCACCAGTCACAGCGGGCTACTGTCTGGCTACACCTTC
TRBV12-3/TRBV12-4	NA	TRBJ2-3	TRBD2	CASRPSGGTDAQYF	TGTGCCAGCAGACCTAGCGGGGGCACAGATGCGCAGTATTTT
TRBV4-3	many	TRBJ2-5	TRBD2	CASSQEVAGAVETQYF	TGCGCCAGCAGCCAAGAAGTTGCGGGAGCGGTAGAGACCCAGTACTTC
TRBV7-8	many	TRBJ2-2	NA	CASTKGLAPTRTGELFF	TGTGCCAGCACCAAGGGCCTCGCTCCCACACGAACCGGGGAGCTGTTTTTT
TRBV28	NA	TRBJ1-1	TRBD1	CGSKEGATEAFF	TGTGGCAGCAAGGAGGGGGCCACTGAAGCTTTCTTT
TRBV5-1	many	TRBJ2-5	NA	CASSFGGGRLEVETQYF	TGCGCCAGCAGCTTCGGCGGGGGCAGGTTGGAGGTGGAGACCCAGTACTTC
TRBV6-5	NA	TRBJ2-7	TRBD2	CASSLRLAGILWEQYF	TGTGCCAGCAGTCTCCGACTAGCGGGAATTCTATGGGAGCAGTACTTC
TRBV7-8	NA	TRBJ2-1	TRBD2	CASSLLAGGTGNEQFF	TGTGCCAGCAGCTTATTAGCGGGAGGGACGGGGAATGAGCAGTTCTTC
TRBV6-5	NA	TRBJ1-1	TRBD1	CASSYLGQGNTEAFF	TGTGCCAGCAGTTACCTAGGACAGGGGAACACTGAAGCTTTCTTT
TRBV9	many	TRBJ2-1	NA	CASSVEVSSYNEQFF	TGTGCCAGCAGCGTAGAAGTGAGCTCCTACAATGAGCAGTTCTTC
TRBV27	many	TRBJ2-7	NA	CASSLLPSPGGDEQYF	TGTGCCAGCAGTTTATTACCCTCGCCCGGGGGTGACGAGCAGTACTTC
TRBV19	many	TRBJ1-5	NA	CASNQETNSNQPQHF	TGTGCCAGTAATCAGGAGACCAATAGCAATCAGCCCCAGCATTTT
TRBV28	many	TRBJ1-6	TRBD1	CASSLVQGAGSYNSPLHF	TGTGCCAGCAGTCTCGTACAGGGGGCCGGGTCCTATAATTCACCCCTCCACTTT
TRBV12-3/TRBV12-4	many	TRBJ2-7	NA	CASSLGPGAMQYF	TGTGCCAGCAGTTTAGGACCGGGGGCTATGCAGTACTTC
TRBV5-1	NA	TRBJ1-2	NA	CASSFLKTGNYGYTF	TGCGCCAGCAGCTTTCTTAAAACAGGGAACTATGGCTACACCTTC
TRBV5-1	many	TRBJ2-5	TRBD2	CASSELAGGPGGETQYF	TGCGCCAGCAGCGAACTAGCGGGAGGCCCCGGAGGGGAGACCCAGTACTTC
TRBV4-1	many	TRBJ2-5	NA	CASSQDSETQYF	TGCGCCAGCAGCCAAGATTCGGAGACCCAGTACTTC
TRBV28	many	TRBJ2-7	NA	CASTLRRTFSSYEQYF	TGTGCCAGCACCTTGCGCCGGACATTTAGCTCCTACGAGCAGTACTTC
TRBV20-1	many	TRBJ1-2	NA	CSASGSGLYGYTF	TGCAGTGCTAGTGGTTCCGGGCTGTATGGCTACACCTTC
TRBV7-8	many	TRBJ2-1	TRBD2	CASSLRTSGGALNEQFF	TGTGCCAGCAGCTTAAGGACTAGCGGGGGGGCTCTTAATGAGCAGTTCTTC
TRBV10-2	many	TRBJ2-2	TRBD2	CASSTLAGGGGELFF	TGCGCCAGCAGTACGCTAGCGGGAGGCGGCGGGGAGCTGTTTTTT
TRBV13	NA	TRBJ2-1	TRBD1	CASTGGHTGNEQFF	TGTGCCAGTACAGGGGGCCACACGGGCAATGAGCAGTTCTTC
TRBV15	NA	TRBJ2-2	TRBD2	CATSRKSLGLARGELLF	TGTGCCACCAGCAGAAAATCGCTCGGACTAGCACGCGGGGAGCTGCTTTTT
TRBV4-3	many	TRBJ2-7	TRBD2	CASSQLAGGPSEQYF	TGCGCCAGCAGCCAACTAGCGGGAGGGCCCTCCGAGCAGTACTTC